This entry is about one T cell receptor beta chain. Its target is not known. TCRdb's copy holds only in-frame clones and misses some; the assay was immunoSEQ multiplex PCR. This table has about 56,000 clones, roughly 93% appearing once. V lost 6 bases and J lost 5; bases outside the gene matches: 9. This CDR3 has 14 residues. Germline assignment: CDR1 LNHDA and CDR2 SQIVND (reference sequence). The data stem from a study of cytomegalovirus exposure and HLA in healthy donors. Study-level findings and limits: There were some 150 TCR beta chains listed as cytomegalovirus-associated. In vitro checks showed that a few CMV-associated chains really do target CMV antigens.

The chain couples TRBV19 to TRBJ1-1; TRBD1 matches 7 bases. Sequencing used PBMCs. The clonotype comes from a woman under 30 in good health and CMV-seropositive. The CDR3 DNA sequence: TGTGCCAGTAGAATCGACAGGGCAGGGACTGAAGCTTTCTTT. This codes for CASRIDRAGTEAFF.